This entry features one T cell receptor beta chain sequence. In the authors' methods: It was from reference gene primer amplification that nucleated cell counts were estimated. The method was immunoSEQ multiplex PCR; TCRdb's version includes in-frame clones alone and lacks a portion of them. That table gives V, J and clone size, and the DNA gave D and trimming. This table has fewer than 250,000 clones, about 85% appearing once. This entry belongs to a study of blood T cell repertoires in COVID-19. Study information: PBMCs, B-cell-depleted T cells, or T cells were the source of the cDNA or gDNA that made up the material.

Trimming removed 1 base from V and 4 bases from J, with 17 bases in between. In germline, CDR1 is SGHNT, CDR2 YENEEA. The CDR3 is made up of 16 amino acids. Cohorts were based on clinical histories the participants reported. Two negative PCRs, clearance, or symptom resolution characterized the recovered Cohort 3 donors. The sequencing sample was made of PBMCs or T cells enriched from blood (not recorded which). The TCR sequence derives from a man aged 30 to 39 who had recovered from COVID-19. The chain carries TRBV11-3 and TRBJ2-7; weak D call: TRBD1 (5 bases). CDR3 in amino acids: CASSLVFATADYEQYF. The CDR3 bases are TGTGCCAGCAGCTTAGTTTTTGCGACAGCCGATTACGAGCAGTACTTC.